This TCR beta chain came from a study of identical twins. Study-wide points: Models underpredicted monozygotic twin sharing of out-of-frame TCR alpha.

Trimming cost V 2 bases and J 11 bases; bases outside gene matches: 13. This CDR3 contains 16 residues. CDR1 and CDR2 from the germline V gene are SEHNR and FQNEAQ (reference sequence). cDNA molecules carried unique molecular identifiers, and template switching added a universal primer site. TCRdb called the 5' RACE reads again in MiXCR, with one record for every CDR3 protein. The table lists 1.5 million to 2 million distinct CDR3 sequences, less than 35% of them singletons, with approximately 0.25% in the top ten. This clonotype was seen a few times. The antigen remains unidentified. Healthy Caucasian donors formed the entire cohort.

The sequencing input was cord blood. The gene calls are TRBV7-9 and TRBJ2-5, with 11 bases aligning to TRBD2. The sequence came from a newborn girl in good health. CDR3 residues: CASSLSRTSGSSEQYF. The CDR3 DNA reads as TGTGCCAGCAGCTTATCCCGAACTAGCGGGAGCAGTGAGCAGTACTTC.